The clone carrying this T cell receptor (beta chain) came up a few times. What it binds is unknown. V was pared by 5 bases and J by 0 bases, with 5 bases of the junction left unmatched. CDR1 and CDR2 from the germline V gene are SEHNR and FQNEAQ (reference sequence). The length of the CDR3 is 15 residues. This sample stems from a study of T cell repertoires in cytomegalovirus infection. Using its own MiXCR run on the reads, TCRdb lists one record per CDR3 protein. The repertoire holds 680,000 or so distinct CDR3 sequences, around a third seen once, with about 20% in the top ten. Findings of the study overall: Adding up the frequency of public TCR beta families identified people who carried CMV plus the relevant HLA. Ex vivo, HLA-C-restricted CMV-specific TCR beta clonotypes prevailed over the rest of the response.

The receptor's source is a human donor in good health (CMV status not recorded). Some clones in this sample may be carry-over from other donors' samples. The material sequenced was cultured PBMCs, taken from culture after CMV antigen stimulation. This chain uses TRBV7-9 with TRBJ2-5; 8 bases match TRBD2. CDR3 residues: CASSPVGGDQETQYF. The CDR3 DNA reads TGTGCCAGCAGCCCGGTCGGGGGGGACCAAGAGACCCAGTACTTC.